Following are 2 T cell receptor beta chains from one sample sequenced in a study of blood T cell repertoires in COVID-19. The method was immunoSEQ multiplex PCR; TCRdb's version includes in-frame clones alone and lacks a portion of them. The table has some 250,000 clones, about nine tenths seen once. Material: PBMCs or T cells enriched from blood (not recorded which). All receptors come from a young man who had recovered from COVID-19.

V gene TRBV3-1 (or the pseudogene TRBV3-2) combines with J gene TRBJ1-1, with D perhaps matching TRBD1 (6 bases). The CDR3 runs to 16 residues. CDR1 is LGHDT and CDR2 is YNNKEL in the germline V gene (reference sequence). The V gene lost 1 base and the J gene lost 1 base, with 13 bases spanning the gap. The CDR3 region has the DNA TGTGCCAGCAGCCAAGTACGGACAGCCTCGAACACTGAAGCTTTCTTT. Its translation is CASSQVRTASNTEAFF.

V usage is TRBV11-2 and J usage is TRBJ2-3, with a possible D match to TRBD2 (7 bases). V lost 4 bases to trimming and J lost 2 bases, with 22 bases between them. Germline loops: CDR1 SGHAT, CDR2 FQNNGV. This CDR3 has 18 residues. CDR3 residues: CASSSGAGRLAPTDTQYF. The CDR3 region has the DNA TGTGCCAGCAGCTCAGGGGCCGGTAGACTAGCTCCCACAGATACGCAGTATTTT. Complete variable domain (other parts from reference TRBV11-2 and TRBJ2-3): EAGVAQSPRYKIIEKRQSVAFWCNPISGHATLYWYQQILGQGPKLLIQFQNNGVVDDSQLPKDRFSAERLKGVDSTLKIQPAKLEDSAVYLCASSSGAGRLAPTDTQYFGPGTRLTVL.